Sequencing of this T cell receptor beta chain was carried out in a study of blood T cell repertoires in COVID-19. About the research overall: In each case, the material was cDNA or gDNA derived from T cells, B-cell-depleted T cells, or PBMCs.

Authors' methods: Cell counts per sample came from amplifying reference gene primers. The data were produced by immunoSEQ multiplex PCR, yet TCRdb's version contains in-frame clones alone and is incomplete. The V and J calls and the clone size are those of that table, but D and trimming were determined from the DNA. The profile shows a few hundred thousand clones, roughly 89% of them singletons. This clonotype originated in a woman in her 30s with active or convalescent COVID-19. Specimen: peripheral blood.

Here the CDR3 DNA reads TGTGCCAGCAGTGAAAGCGGGCAGGTCGGAGAAAAACTGTTTTTT. As protein: CASSESGQVGEKLFF. This chain uses TRBV2 with TRBJ1-4, with no clear D. V dropped 2 bases and J dropped 8 bases, with 15 bases sitting between them. The CDR3 has 15 residues. CDR1 SNHLY and CDR2 FYNNEI come from the germline V gene.